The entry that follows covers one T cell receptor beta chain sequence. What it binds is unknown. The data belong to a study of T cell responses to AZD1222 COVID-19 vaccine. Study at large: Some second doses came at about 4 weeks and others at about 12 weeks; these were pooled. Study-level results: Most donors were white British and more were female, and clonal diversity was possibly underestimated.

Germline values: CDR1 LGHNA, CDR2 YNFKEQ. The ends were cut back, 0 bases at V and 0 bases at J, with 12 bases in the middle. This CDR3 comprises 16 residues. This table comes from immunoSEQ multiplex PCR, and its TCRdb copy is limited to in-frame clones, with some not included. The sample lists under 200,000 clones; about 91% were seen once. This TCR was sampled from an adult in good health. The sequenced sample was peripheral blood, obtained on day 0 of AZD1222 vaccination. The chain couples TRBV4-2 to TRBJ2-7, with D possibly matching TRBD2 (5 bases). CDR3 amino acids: CASSQDLAQSSYEQYF. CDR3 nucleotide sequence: TGTGCCAGCAGCCAAGATCTAGCACAGAGCTCCTACGAGCAGTACTTC.